The 26 T cell receptor beta chains listed next were all sequenced from one sample in a study of CD8 T cells in ankylosing spondylitis. TCRdb re-called the 5' RACE reads through MiXCR, storing one row per CDR3 protein. The sample carries 150,000 to 250,000 distinct CDR3 sequences, roughly 13% recorded once. Sequencing was done on a sample of blood, either unsorted or a sorted T cell fraction (not recorded which). All receptors come from a male donor with ankylosing spondylitis or in good health (not recorded which).

This clonotype has more than one count but fewer than ten. This chain links TRBV11-2 with TRBJ2-1, with 8 nucleotides matching TRBD2. The CDR3 is 19 residues long. The ends lost 5 bases at V and 0 bases at J; junction bases unmatched: 15. From germline, CDR1 is SGHAT and CDR2 FQNNGV. CDR3 in amino acids: CASSDYYAGGLSSYNEQFF. The CDR3 DNA sequence: TGTGCCAGCAGCGACTACTACGCGGGGGGTCTCAGCTCCTACAATGAGCAGTTCTTC.

The chain recombines TRBV19 with TRBJ2-5; D not resolved. Trimming removed 5 bases from V and 5 bases from J, with 6 bases in between. The CDR3 length is 11 residues. Germline V lookup: CDR1 LNHDA, CDR2 SQIVND (reference sequence). The CDR3 nucleotides are TGTGCCAGTAGTTGGCGGGAGACCCAGTACTTC. It specifies CASSWRETQYF.

This chain connects TRBV7-9 to TRBJ2-7; D is undetermined. V lost 2 bases and J 0 bases, leaving 11 bases between the germline ends. This CDR3 spans 15 amino acids. Germline V gives CDR1 SEHNR, CDR2 FQNEAQ (reference sequence). The CDR3 here is CASSLSRDGSYEQYF. CDR3 DNA: TGTGCCAGCAGCTTAAGTCGAGACGGCTCCTACGAGCAGTACTTC.

The chain links TRBV12-3 or TRBV12-4 to TRBJ2-3, with a tentative D call TRBD2 (6 bases). This CDR3 region has 15 residues. Trimming removed 0 bases at V and 1 base at J, with 8 bases between. In DNA, the CDR3 is TGTGCCAGCAGTTTAGCGCGGGGCCGCACAGATACGCAGTATTTT. Amino acids: CASSLARGRTDTQYF.

This clonotype has more than one count but fewer than ten. This rearrangement joins TRBV7-9 to TRBJ2-5; the D is unclear. Germline lookup yields CDR1 SEHNR and CDR2 FQNEAQ (reference sequence). The CDR3 contains 14 residues. Trimming pared 3 bases from V and 3 bases from J, leaving 11 bases between. The CDR3 is CASSLSQTEETQYF. CDR3 sequence (DNA): TGTGCCAGCAGCTTGTCACAGACCGAAGAGACCCAGTACTTC.

This clonotype was observed a few times. The J gene is TRBJ1-2, the V gene TRBV21-1; the table's TRBD1 call for D was not verified on the DNA. TRBV21-1 is noted as a pseudogene. This CDR3 spans 15 amino acids. The DNA of the CDR3 is TGTGCCAGCAGCAAAGACAGGGATGATTGGCATGGCTACACCTTC. Translating it yields CASSKDRDDWHGYTF.

The table lists this clonotype with many counts. The chain recombines TRBV4-1 with TRBJ2-2, with TRBD2 matching over 9 bases. Trimming removed 2 bases from V and 7 bases from J; junction bases left unmatched: 8. This CDR3 spans 16 amino acids. The V gene's germline CDR1 is MGHRA and CDR2 YSYEKL. CDR3 nucleotides: TGCGCCAGCAGCCAACCCGGGACTAGCATTGGCGGGGAGCTGTTTTTT. This codes for CASSQPGTSIGGELFF.

The chain employs TRBV3-1 and TRBJ2-7; D unresolved. The CDR3 extends over 12 amino acids. Deletions cut 0 bases from V and 5 bases from J, with 5 bases between. CDR1 and CDR2 (germline): LGHDT, YNNKEL (reference sequence). The CDR3 loop is CASSQDAHEQYF. CDR3 nucleotides: TGTGCCAGCAGCCAAGATGCCCACGAGCAGTACTTC.

The genes are TRBV6-5 and TRBJ2-2, with D maybe TRBD1 (5 bases). Trimming cost V 0 bases and J 6 bases, with 11 bases left between them. CDR1 is MNHEY and CDR2 is SVGAGI in the germline V gene. There are 15 residues in the CDR3. CDR3 in DNA: TGTGCCAGCAGTTACTCCACCCTAGGGGCCGGGGAGCTGTTTTTT. Translating it yields CASSYSTLGAGELFF.

The chain combines TRBV20-1 with TRBJ2-1; D might be TRBD1 (6 bases). Looked up from germline, CDR1 is DFQATT and CDR2 is SNEGSKA (reference sequence). CDR3 length: 16 residues. V was trimmed by 5 bases and J by 0 bases, leaving 17 bases between them. In DNA form, the CDR3 reads TGCAGTGCTCCCCGTGGGGAAGGGGGCTCCTACAATGAGCAGTTCTTC. It codes for CSAPRGEGGSYNEQFF.

This clonotype has a handful of counts. The chain employs TRBV9 and TRBJ2-1; TRBD2 matches at 13 bases. This CDR3 is 14 amino acids long. Germline V lookup: CDR1 SGDLS, CDR2 YYNGEE. Trimming took 4 bases from V and 9 from J; bases not matched to a gene: 4. The CDR3 coding sequence is TGTGCCAGCAGCCCCGGACTAGCGGGAGTTGAGCAGTTCTTC. It is translated as CASSPGLAGVEQFF.

This clonotype was observed a few times. This chain links TRBV27 with TRBJ2-5; TRBD2 is a possible D gene (5 bases). The V end was cut by 2 bases, the J end by 5 bases, with 9 bases between. The CDR3 has 13 residues. The germline V gene has CDR1 MNHEY and CDR2 SMNVEV (reference sequence). CDR3: CASSLVAWETQYF. Written as DNA, the CDR3 is TGTGCCAGCAGTTTAGTAGCGTGGGAGACCCAGTACTTC.

The table lists this clonotype with a few counts. The chain combines TRBV5-1 with TRBJ2-1, with D possibly matching TRBD1 (6 bases). The germline V gene has CDR1 SGHRS and CDR2 YFSETQ. Trimming left V 4 bases short and J 0 bases short, with 11 bases between. The CDR3 consists of 15 residues. The CDR3 DNA reads as TGCGCCAGCAGCGTAGACAGGAGCTCCTACAATGAGCAGTTCTTC. Its translation: CASSVDRSSYNEQFF. Variable domain in full (rest from reference TRBV5-1 and TRBJ2-1): KAGVTQTPRYLIKTRGQQVTLSCSPISGHRSVSWYQQTPGQGLQFLFEYFSETQRNKGNFPGRFSGRQFSNSRSEMNVSTLELGDSALYLCASSVDRSSYNEQFFGPGTRLTVL.

About this clonotype: This may arise from a read error, as a much more abundant clone is one base away. This chain uses TRBV7-9 with TRBJ2-7; a possible D gene is TRBD1 (5 bases). From germline, CDR1 is SEHNR and CDR2 FQNEAQ (reference sequence). The length of the CDR3 is 13 residues. V lost 1 base, J lost 3 bases, and 7 bases lay in between. CDR3 sequence: CASSLVTGYEQYF. In nucleotides, the CDR3 is TGTGCCAGCAGCTTAGTAACAGGCTACGAGCAGTACTTC.

Many counts were recorded for this clonotype. The DNA for the CDR3 is TGTGCCAGCAGTTTAGCGTCGGGGACTGAAGCTTTCTTT. Amino acids: CASSLASGTEAFF. The gene calls are TRBV12-3 or TRBV12-4 and TRBJ1-1; D is unresolved. This CDR3 is 13 amino acids long. Trimming stripped 0 bases from V and 5 bases from J, with 7 bases between.

This clonotype was detected only a few times. This chain joins TRBV15 and TRBJ1-1, with D uncertain. V was clipped by 0 bases and J by 7 bases, with 9 bases between them. Germline CDR1 LNHNV, CDR2 YYDKDF (reference sequence). This CDR3 spans 13 amino acids. CDR3 nucleotide sequence: TGTGCCACCAGCAGAGATCCCGAGGATGAAGCTTTCTTT. Translated: CATSRDPEDEAFF.

CDR3 region: CASSSLAGVRADTQYF. CDR3 in DNA: TGCGCCAGCAGCTCCTTAGCGGGAGTAAGGGCAGATACGCAGTATTTT. The genes are TRBV5-1 and TRBJ2-3; 9 nucleotides match TRBD2. The germline V gene encodes CDR1 SGHRS and CDR2 YFSETQ. The CDR3 totals 16 residues. J was trimmed by 4 bases and V by 3 bases; bases with no gene match: 9.

The V gene is TRBV18, the J gene TRBJ2-7, with D perhaps given as TRBD1 or TRBD2 (5 bases each). V was pared by 5 bases and J by 2 bases, with 10 bases between. Germline-derived CDR1 and CDR2 are KGHSH and LQKENI. The CDR3 extends over 13 amino acids. CDR3 loop: CASSGTDTYEQYF. The DNA for the CDR3 is TGTGCCAGCTCAGGGACGGACACCTACGAGCAGTACTTC.

DNA of the CDR3: TGTGCCAGCAGTTTTAACTACAGGGGGCCTAACGAGCAGTACTTC. Its translation is CASSFNYRGPNEQYF. This sequence joins TRBV27 and TRBJ2-7, with 9 bases that match TRBD1. The V gene's germline CDR1 is MNHEY and CDR2 SMNVEV (reference sequence). V lost 3 bases and J lost 5; bases outside the gene matches: 8. The CDR3 is made up of 15 amino acids.

This clonotype was recorded many times. This chain connects TRBV12-3 or TRBV12-4 to TRBJ1-1, with D unclear. V was trimmed by 3 bases and J by 6 bases, leaving 11 bases between them. The CDR3 runs 13 residues. CDR3 protein: CASSFLGWAEAFF. The DNA of the CDR3 is TGTGCCAGCAGTTTCCTGGGTTGGGCTGAAGCTTTCTTT.

This clonotype was detected only a few times. The chain is built from TRBV30 and TRBJ2-1; the D is unclear. The germline V and J ends were trimmed by 2 bases and 8 bases, with 10 bases remaining between them. The CDR3 loop spans 12 amino acids. The germline V gene has CDR1 GTSNPN and CDR2 SVGIG (reference sequence). This CDR3 reads CAWSPSRHEQFF. Here the CDR3 DNA reads TGTGCCTGGAGTCCTTCCAGGCATGAGCAGTTCTTC.

This clonotype was counted many times. The rearrangement links TRBV5-1 to TRBJ2-4, with D possibly TRBD2 on 6 matching bases. This CDR3 spans 14 amino acids. Germline values: CDR1 SGHRS, CDR2 YFSETQ. V was trimmed by 4 bases and J by 8 bases, leaving 16 bases between them. The CDR3 loop is CASSPGLRGDIQYF. The CDR3 nucleotides read TGCGCCAGCAGCCCGGGACTGAGGGGAGACATTCAGTACTTC.

The rearrangement uses TRBV6-5 and TRBJ1-2; tentative D call: TRBD1 (5 bases). The CDR3 is made up of 13 amino acids. CDR1 MNHEY and CDR2 SVGAGI come from the germline V gene. Trimming removed 6 bases from V and 6 bases from J, with 14 bases in between. This chain's CDR3 is CASRLRQLDGYTF. The CDR3 nucleotides read TGTGCCAGCAGACTCAGACAGTTAGATGGCTACACCTTC.

This clonotype was counted a few times. The chain couples TRBV7-9 to TRBJ2-1; tentative D call: TRBD2 (5 bases). Trimming took 5 bases from V and 7 from J, leaving 18 bases between them. CDR3 length: 15 amino acids. Germline lookup yields CDR1 SEHNR and CDR2 FQNEAQ (reference sequence). CDR3 bases: TGTGCCAGCAGCCCGGCCGGGCTAGCCTGGAATGAGCAGTTCTTC. Residues: CASSPAGLAWNEQFF. Full variable domain (rest looked up from reference TRBV7-9 and TRBJ2-1): DTGVSQNPRHKITKRGQNVTFRCDPISEHNRLYWYRQTLGQGPEFLTYFQNEAQLEKSRLLSDRFSAERPKGSFSTLEIQRTEQGDSAMYLCASSPAGLAWNEQFFGPGTRLTVL.

This chain links TRBV7-9 with TRBJ2-1, with D perhaps assigned TRBD1 or TRBD2 (7 bases each). Germline V CDR1 and CDR2: SEHNR, FQNEAQ (reference sequence). The CDR3 has 17 residues. Trimming left V 4 bases short and J 6 bases short, with 22 bases between. The CDR3 DNA is TGTGCCAGCAGCTCCCTCAGGGGGGGCACTTCGGGCAATGAGCAGTTCTTC. Translation gives CASSSLRGGTSGNEQFF.

The chain links TRBV29-1 to TRBJ1-2; possible D gene TRBD1, 5 bases. Germline V lookup: CDR1 SQVTM, CDR2 ANQGSEA. V shed 3 bases and J shed 7 bases, with 9 bases lying between them. The CDR3 has 11 residues. The CDR3 reads CSVDRASGYTF. As DNA, the CDR3 is TGCAGCGTTGACAGGGCATCTGGCTACACCTTC.